The clone carrying this T cell receptor (beta chain) appeared once. The data belong to a study of blood T cell repertoires in COVID-19. The CDR3 covers 12 residues. V was pared by 5 bases and J by 3 bases, with 8 bases between. Original handling: For nucleated cells, counts were estimated from reference gene primer amplification. Produced via immunoSEQ multiplex PCR; TCRdb's table is partial and in-frame only. The DNA gave D and trimming, while V, J and clone size come from that table. The data contain more than 200,000 clones, about 88% of them singletons. The sequencing sample was made of peripheral blood. This clonotype was obtained from a middle-aged woman who had recovered from COVID-19. The chain combines TRBV12-3 or TRBV12-4 with TRBJ2-7; unclear D gene. The CDR3 loop is CASSPTGYEQYF. CDR3 coding DNA: TGTGCCAGCAGTCCTACGGGCTACGAGCAGTACTTC.